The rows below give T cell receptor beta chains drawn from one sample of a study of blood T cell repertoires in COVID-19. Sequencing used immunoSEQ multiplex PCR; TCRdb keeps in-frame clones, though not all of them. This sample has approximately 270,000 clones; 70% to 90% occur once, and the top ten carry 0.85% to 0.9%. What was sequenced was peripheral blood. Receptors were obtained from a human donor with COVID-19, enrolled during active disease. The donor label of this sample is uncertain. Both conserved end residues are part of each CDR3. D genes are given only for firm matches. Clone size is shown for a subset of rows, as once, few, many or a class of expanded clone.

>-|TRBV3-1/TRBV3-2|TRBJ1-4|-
CASSQATGGEKLFF
TGTGCCAGCAGCCAAGCCACGGGAGGTGAAAAACTGTTTTTT
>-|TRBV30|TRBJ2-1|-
CAWAPSSYNEQFF
TGTGCCTGGGCCCCCAGCTCCTACAATGAGCAGTTCTTC
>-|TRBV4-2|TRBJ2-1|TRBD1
CASSQDFDRGYNEQFF
TGTGCCAGCAGCCAAGATTTCGACAGGGGCTACAATGAGCAGTTCTTC
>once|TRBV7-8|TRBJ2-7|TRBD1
CASTPRGQGMYEQYF
TGTGCCAGCACCCCTCGGGGACAGGGGATGTACGAGCAGTACTTC
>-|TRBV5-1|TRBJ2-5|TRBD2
CASSRSPTSGRAQETQYF
TGCGCCAGCAGCCGATCCCCGACTAGCGGGAGGGCCCAAGAGACCCAGTACTTC
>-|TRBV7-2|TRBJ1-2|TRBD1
CASSSLGLDRGVANYGYTF
TGTGCCAGCAGCTCCTTGGGTTTGGACAGGGGCGTCGCTAACTATGGCTACACCTTC
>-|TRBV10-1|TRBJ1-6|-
CASSESRTENSPLHF
TGCGCCAGCAGTGAGTCTCGGACAGAGAATTCACCCCTCCACTTT
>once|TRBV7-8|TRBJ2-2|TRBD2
CASSLPLAGVGELFF
TGTGCCAGCAGCTTACCACTAGCGGGAGTCGGGGAGCTGTTTTTT
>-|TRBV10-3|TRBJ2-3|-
CAISLSGLSTDTQYF
TGTGCCATCAGCTTGAGCGGCCTTAGCACAGATACGCAGTATTTT
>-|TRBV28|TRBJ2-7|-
CASTKTGIVWEQYF
TGTGCCAGCACCAAGACAGGTATTGTATGGGAGCAGTACTTC
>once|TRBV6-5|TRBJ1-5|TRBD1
CASKGTGWSNQPQHF
TGTGCCAGCAAGGGGACAGGGTGGAGCAATCAGCCCCAGCATTTT
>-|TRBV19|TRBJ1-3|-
CATRQGNTIYF
TGTGCCACCCGACAGGGAAACACCATATATTTT
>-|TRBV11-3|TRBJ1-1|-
CASSLNLNTEAFF
TGTGCCAGCAGCCTCAACTTGAACACTGAAGCTTTCTTT
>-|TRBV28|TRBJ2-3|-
CASSLPGRPDTQYF
TGTGCCAGCAGTTTACCCGGGAGACCAGATACGCAGTATTTT
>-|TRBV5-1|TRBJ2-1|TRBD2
CASSSRLAGVNEQFF
TGCGCCAGCAGCTCTAGACTAGCGGGAGTGAATGAGCAGTTCTTC
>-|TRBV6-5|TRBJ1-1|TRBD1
CASIGQGNTEAFF
TGTGCCAGCATCGGACAGGGAAACACTGAAGCTTTCTTT
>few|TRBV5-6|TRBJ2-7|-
CASSLAVVDEQYF
TGTGCCAGCAGCTTGGCAGTTGTGGACGAGCAGTACTTC
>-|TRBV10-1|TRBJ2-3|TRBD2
CASSETPIPGLAETSTDTQYF
TGCGCCAGCAGTGAGACCCCAATACCGGGACTAGCGGAGACTAGCACAGATACGCAGTATTTT
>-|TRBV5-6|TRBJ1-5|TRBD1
CASSLGTGNNQPQHF
TGTGCCAGCAGCCTGGGGACAGGGAACAATCAGCCCCAGCATTTT
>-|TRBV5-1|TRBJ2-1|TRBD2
CASSPSGGHINEQFF
TGCGCCAGCAGCCCCAGCGGGGGGCACATAAATGAGCAGTTCTTC
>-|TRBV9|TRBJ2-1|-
CASSVGLQGGIFF
TGTGCCAGCAGCGTGGGACTCCAGGGGGGTATATTCTTC
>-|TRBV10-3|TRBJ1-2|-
CAISEPLKGDTYGYTF
TGTGCCATCAGTGAGCCTTTGAAGGGGGACACTTATGGCTACACCTTC
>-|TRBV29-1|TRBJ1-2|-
CSVEDGVRAYGYTF
TGCAGCGTTGAAGATGGGGTCAGGGCCTATGGCTACACCTTC
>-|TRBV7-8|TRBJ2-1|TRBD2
CASSPYLLAGVRNEQFF
TGTGCCAGCAGCCCATACCTCCTAGCGGGAGTTCGGAATGAGCAGTTCTTC
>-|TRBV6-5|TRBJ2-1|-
CASSYSGLYNEQFF
TGTGCCAGCAGTTACAGCGGGCTGTACAATGAGCAGTTCTTC
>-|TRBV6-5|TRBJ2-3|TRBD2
CASSNRGRATDTQYF
TGTGCCAGCAGTAATCGCGGGAGGGCAACAGATACGCAGTATTTT
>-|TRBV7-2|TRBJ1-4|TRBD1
CASSLNQGGSEKLFF
TGTGCCAGCAGCTTAAATCAGGGGGGCTCTGAAAAACTGTTTTTT
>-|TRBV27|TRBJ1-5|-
CASSHDRNQPQHF
TGTGCCAGCAGTCACGACAGAAATCAGCCCCAGCATTTT
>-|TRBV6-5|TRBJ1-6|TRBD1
CASRDRGYNSPLHF
TGTGCCAGCAGAGACAGGGGATATAATTCACCCCTCCACTTT
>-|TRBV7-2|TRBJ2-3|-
CASSRRLDSTDTQYF
TGTGCCAGCAGCCGTCGACTAGACAGCACAGATACGCAGTATTTT
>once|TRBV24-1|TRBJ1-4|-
CATSARPPGLAGAVWDEKLFF
TGTGCCACCAGTGCACGCCCCCCCGGACTAGCGGGGGCCGTCTGGGATGAAAAACTGTTTTTT
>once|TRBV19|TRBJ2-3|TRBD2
CASSTGGLGVTSTDTQYF
TGTGCCAGTAGCACCGGGGGGTTGGGGGTTACTAGCACAGATACGCAGTATTTT
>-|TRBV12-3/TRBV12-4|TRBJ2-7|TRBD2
CASSFTSAYEQYF
TGTGCCAGCAGTTTCACTAGCGCGTACGAGCAGTACTTC
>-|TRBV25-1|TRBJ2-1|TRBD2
CASSDPGSGYSYNEQFF
TGTGCCAGCAGTGATCCTGGTAGCGGGTACTCCTACAATGAGCAGTTCTTC
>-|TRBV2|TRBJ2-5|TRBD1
CARGTGGKETQYF
TGTGCCAGGGGGACAGGGGGCAAAGAGACCCAGTACTTC
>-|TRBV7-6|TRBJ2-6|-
CASSPRQASGANVLTF
TGTGCCAGCAGCCCTCGACAGGCCTCTGGGGCCAACGTCCTGACTTTC
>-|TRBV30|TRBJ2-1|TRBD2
CARGTSFYNEQFF
TGTGCCCGGGGGACTAGCTTCTACAATGAGCAGTTCTTC
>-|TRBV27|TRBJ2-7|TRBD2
CASSARPERESYEQYF
TGTGCCAGCAGTGCCCGCCCCGAGCGGGAGTCCTACGAGCAGTACTTC
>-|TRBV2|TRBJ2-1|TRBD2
CASTRLTSGAYNEQFF
TGTGCCAGCACCCGCCTAACTAGCGGGGCCTACAATGAGCAGTTCTTC
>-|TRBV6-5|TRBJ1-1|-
CASTSPVNTEAFF
TGTGCCAGCACCTCTCCCGTGAACACTGAAGCTTTCTTT
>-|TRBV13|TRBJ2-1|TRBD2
CASSLVTPGLAGPYNEQFF
TGTGCCAGCAGTCTTGTCACTCCGGGACTAGCGGGGCCCTACAATGAGCAGTTCTTC
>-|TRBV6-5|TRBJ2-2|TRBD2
CASTSGTTGELFF
TGTGCGTCGACTAGCGGAACAACCGGGGAGCTGTTTTTT
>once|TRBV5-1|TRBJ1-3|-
CASTLTGAGSGNTIYF
TGCGCCAGCACCTTGACTGGGGCAGGCTCTGGAAACACCATATATTTT
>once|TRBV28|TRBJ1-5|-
CASSFIGHGAQHF
TGTGCCAGCAGTTTTATAGGCCACGGGGCCCAGCATTTT
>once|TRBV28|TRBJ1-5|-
CASSSGVYSNQPQHF
TGTGCCAGCAGTTCGGGGGTCTATAGCAATCAGCCCCAGCATTTT
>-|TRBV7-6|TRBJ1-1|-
CASSSSPEMNTEAFF
TGTGCCAGCAGCTCTAGCCCAGAGATGAACACTGAAGCTTTCTTT
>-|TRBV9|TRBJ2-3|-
CASSLRGSTDTQYF
TGTGCCAGCAGCTTAAGGGGGAGCACAGATACGCAGTATTTT
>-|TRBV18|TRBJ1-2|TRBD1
CASSRDTGGYGYTF
TGTGCCAGCTCACGTGACACAGGGGGCTATGGCTACACCTTC
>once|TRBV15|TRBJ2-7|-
CATSRDPGSAYEQYF
TGTGCCACCAGCAGAGATCCAGGGTCGGCCTACGAGCAGTACTTC
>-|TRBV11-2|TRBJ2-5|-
CASSVLETQYF
TGTGCCAGCTCAGTCCTAGAGACCCAGTACTTC